This TCR beta chain was retrieved from a study of patients and donors after allogeneic stem cell transplantation. TCRdb reanalysed the RT-PCR reads using MiXCR and keeps one entry per CDR3 protein. This sample has roughly 960,000 distinct CDR3 sequences, with more than 15% found just once. V was trimmed by 3 bases and J by 4 bases, leaving 15 bases between them. The V gene's germline CDR1 is MNHEY and CDR2 SMNVEV (reference sequence). The CDR3 has 15 amino acids. The sample taken for sequencing was blood, either unsorted or a sorted T cell fraction (not recorded which). This TCR came from a human donor who was either an allogeneic HSCT recipient or a stem cell or donor lymphocyte infusion donor (not recorded which). It is not recorded whose cells these are; they may come from a transplant donor. This chain connects TRBV27 to TRBJ1-2; possibly TRBD1 for D (6 bases). This chain's CDR3 is CASSLASGVPYGYTF. CDR3 coding DNA: TGTGCCAGCAGTTTGGCCTCAGGGGTACCCTATGGCTACACCTTC.